This TCR beta chain was captured by sequencing in a study of blood T cell repertoires in COVID-19. Study-level background: COVID-19 samples collected from the United States, Italy and Spain covered acute and convalescent phases. In each case, the material was cDNA or gDNA derived from T cells, B-cell-depleted T cells, or PBMCs.

The table came from immunoSEQ multiplex PCR; TCRdb's copy has only in-frame clones and leaves some out. The table has roughly 220,000 clones, about 85% seen once. V dropped 6 bases and J dropped 4; count of bases not matched to a gene: 6. The CDR3 is 14 residues long. Germline V gene sequence: CDR1 LNHDA, CDR2 SQIVND (reference sequence). This TCR was recovered from a woman aged 60 to 75 who had recovered from COVID-19. The sample comprised peripheral blood. The chain has TRBV19 and TRBJ2-5; TRBD1 matches 9 bases. CDR3 sequence reads: CASSRTGEGETQYF. The CDR3 DNA follows: TGTGCCAGTAGCAGGACAGGGGAGGGAGAGACCCAGTACTTC.